This T cell receptor (beta chain) derives from a study of cytomegalovirus exposure and HLA in healthy donors. For the study at large: The Caucasian-associated ancestry cluster contained around four fifths of the approximately 400 genotyped donors.

Details on this clone: Its antigen is not known.

Trimming took 11 bases from V and 3 from J, leaving 14 bases between them. Germline lookup yields CDR1 LNHDA and CDR2 SQIVND (reference sequence). The CDR3 loop spans 13 amino acids. It was with 60 Vbeta and 13 Jbeta primers that the PCR ran. The protocol was immunoSEQ multiplex PCR, while the TCRdb copy is restricted to in-frame clones and leaves out a portion. Of roughly 98,000 clones listed, approximately 65% are singletons. Regarding the study as a whole: Available immune exposure information was restricted to CMV serostatus only. Reports described diagnosis of cytomegalovirus status by the classifier as highly specific and sensitive.

The receptor's source is a woman in her 30s in good health and CMV-seropositive. Sequenced material: PBMCs. The rearrangement uses TRBV19 and TRBJ1-5, with a tentative D call TRBD1 (6 bases). CDR3: CAASDSTNQPQHF. Here the CDR3 DNA reads TGTGCCGCCTCGGACAGCACCAATCAGCCCCAGCATTTT.